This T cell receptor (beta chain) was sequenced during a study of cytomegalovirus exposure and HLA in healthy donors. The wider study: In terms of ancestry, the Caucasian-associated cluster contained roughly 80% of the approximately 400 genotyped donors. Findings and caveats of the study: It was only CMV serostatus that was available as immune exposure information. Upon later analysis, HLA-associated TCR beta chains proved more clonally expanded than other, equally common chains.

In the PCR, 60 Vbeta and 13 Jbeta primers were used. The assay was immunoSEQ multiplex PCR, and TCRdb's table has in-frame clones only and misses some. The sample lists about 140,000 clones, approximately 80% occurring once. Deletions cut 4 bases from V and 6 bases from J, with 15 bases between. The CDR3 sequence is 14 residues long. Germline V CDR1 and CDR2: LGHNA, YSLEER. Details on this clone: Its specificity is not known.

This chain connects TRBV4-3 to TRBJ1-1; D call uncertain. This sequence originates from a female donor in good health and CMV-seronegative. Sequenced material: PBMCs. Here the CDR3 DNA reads TGCGCCAGCAGCCTCCTTTCAAGCGGGGCTGAAGCTTTCTTT. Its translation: CASSLLSSGAEAFF.